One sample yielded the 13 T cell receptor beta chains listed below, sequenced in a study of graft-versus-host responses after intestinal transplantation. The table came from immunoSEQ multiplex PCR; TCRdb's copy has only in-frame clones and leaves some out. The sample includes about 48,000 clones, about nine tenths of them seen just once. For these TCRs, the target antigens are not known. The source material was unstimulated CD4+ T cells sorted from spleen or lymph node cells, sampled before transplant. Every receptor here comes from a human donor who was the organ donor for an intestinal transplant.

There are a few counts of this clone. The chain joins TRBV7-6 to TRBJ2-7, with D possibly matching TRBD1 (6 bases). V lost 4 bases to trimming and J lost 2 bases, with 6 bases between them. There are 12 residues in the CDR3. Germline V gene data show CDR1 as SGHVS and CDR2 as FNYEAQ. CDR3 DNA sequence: TGTGCCAGCAGCTGGGACACCTACGAGCAGTACTTC. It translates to CASSWDTYEQYF.

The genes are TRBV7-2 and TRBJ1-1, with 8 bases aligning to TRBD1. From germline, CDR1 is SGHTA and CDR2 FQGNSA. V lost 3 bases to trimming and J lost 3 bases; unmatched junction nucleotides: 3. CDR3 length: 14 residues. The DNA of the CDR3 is TGTGCCAGCAGCTTGGACAGGGCGGACACTGAAGCTTTCTTT. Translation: CASSLDRADTEAFF.

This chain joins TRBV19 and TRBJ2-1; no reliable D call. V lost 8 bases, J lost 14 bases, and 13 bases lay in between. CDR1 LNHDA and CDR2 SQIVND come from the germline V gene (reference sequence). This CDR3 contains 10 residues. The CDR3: CASGAWKKFF. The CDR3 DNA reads TGTGCCAGTGGAGCCTGGAAAAAGTTCTTC.

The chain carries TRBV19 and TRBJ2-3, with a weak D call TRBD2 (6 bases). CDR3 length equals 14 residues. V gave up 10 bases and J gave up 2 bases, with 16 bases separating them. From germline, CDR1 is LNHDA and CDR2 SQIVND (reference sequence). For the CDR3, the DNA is TGTGCCACCCATCCGGGACTTCACACAGATACGCAGTATTTT. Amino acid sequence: CATHPGLHTDTQYF. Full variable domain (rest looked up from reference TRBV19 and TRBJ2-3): DGGITQSPKYLFRKEGQNVTLSCEQNLNHDAMYWYRQDPGQGLRLIYYSQIVNDFQKGDIAEGYSVSREKKESFPLTVTSAQKNPTAFYLCATHPGLHTDTQYFGPGTRLTVL.

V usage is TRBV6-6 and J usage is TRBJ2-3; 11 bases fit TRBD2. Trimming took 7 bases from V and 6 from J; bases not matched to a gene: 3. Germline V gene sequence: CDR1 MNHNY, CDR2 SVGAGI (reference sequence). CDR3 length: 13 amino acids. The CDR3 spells CASKLAGVDTQYF. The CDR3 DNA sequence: TGTGCCAGCAAACTAGCGGGAGTGGATACGCAGTATTTT.

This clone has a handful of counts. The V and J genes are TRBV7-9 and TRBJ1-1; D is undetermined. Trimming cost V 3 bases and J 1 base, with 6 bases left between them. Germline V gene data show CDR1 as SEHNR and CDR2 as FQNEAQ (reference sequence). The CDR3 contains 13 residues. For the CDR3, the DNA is TGTGCCAGCAGCTTGAGGGAGAACACTGAAGCTTTCTTT. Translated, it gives CASSLRENTEAFF.

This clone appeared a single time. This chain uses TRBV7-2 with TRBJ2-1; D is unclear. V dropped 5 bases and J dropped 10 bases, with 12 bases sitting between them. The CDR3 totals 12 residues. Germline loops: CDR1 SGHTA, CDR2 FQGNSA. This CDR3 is CASSREVREQFF. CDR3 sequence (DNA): TGTGCCAGCAGCAGAGAGGTACGGGAGCAGTTCTTC.

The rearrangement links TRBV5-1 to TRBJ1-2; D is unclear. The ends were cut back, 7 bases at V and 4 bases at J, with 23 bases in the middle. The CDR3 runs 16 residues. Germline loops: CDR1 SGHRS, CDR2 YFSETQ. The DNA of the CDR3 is TGCGCCAGCCGCAAAGTATCGGTTCGAAAGATCTATGGCTACACCTTC. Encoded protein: CASRKVSVRKIYGYTF.

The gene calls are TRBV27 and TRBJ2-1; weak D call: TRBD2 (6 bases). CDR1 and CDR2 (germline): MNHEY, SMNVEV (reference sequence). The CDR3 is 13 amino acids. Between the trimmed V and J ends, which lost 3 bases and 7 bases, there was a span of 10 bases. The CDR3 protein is CASSLASDNEQFF. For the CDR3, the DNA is TGTGCCAGCAGTTTGGCTAGCGATAATGAGCAGTTCTTC.

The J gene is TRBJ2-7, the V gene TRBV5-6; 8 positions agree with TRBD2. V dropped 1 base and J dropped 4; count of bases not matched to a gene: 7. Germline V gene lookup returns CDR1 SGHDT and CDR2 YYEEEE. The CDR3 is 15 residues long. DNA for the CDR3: TGTGCCAGCAGCTTGCCCAGACTAGCGAGATACGAGCAGTACTTC. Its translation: CASSLPRLARYEQYF.

The CDR3 coding sequence is TGTGCCAGCAGCCCAAGGCTCTACGAGCAGTACTTC. It translates to CASSPRLYEQYF. The chain combines TRBV2 with TRBJ2-5; D gene unclear. The DNA end lines up better with TRBJ2-7; the J call may be wrong. The CDR3 spans 12 residues. Looked up from germline, CDR1 is SNHLY and CDR2 is FYNNEI.

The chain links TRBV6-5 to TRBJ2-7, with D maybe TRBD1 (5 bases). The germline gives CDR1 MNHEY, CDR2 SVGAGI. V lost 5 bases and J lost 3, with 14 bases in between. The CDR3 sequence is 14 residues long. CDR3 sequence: CASSDRFRGYEQYF. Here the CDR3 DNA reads TGTGCCAGCAGTGACCGGTTTAGGGGCTACGAGCAGTACTTC.

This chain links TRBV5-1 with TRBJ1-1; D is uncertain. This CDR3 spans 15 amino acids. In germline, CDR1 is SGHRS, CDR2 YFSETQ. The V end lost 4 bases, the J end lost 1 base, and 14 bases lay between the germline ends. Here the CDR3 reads CASSTLGPPNTEAFF. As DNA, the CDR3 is TGCGCCAGCAGCACGCTCGGGCCTCCGAACACTGAAGCTTTCTTT.